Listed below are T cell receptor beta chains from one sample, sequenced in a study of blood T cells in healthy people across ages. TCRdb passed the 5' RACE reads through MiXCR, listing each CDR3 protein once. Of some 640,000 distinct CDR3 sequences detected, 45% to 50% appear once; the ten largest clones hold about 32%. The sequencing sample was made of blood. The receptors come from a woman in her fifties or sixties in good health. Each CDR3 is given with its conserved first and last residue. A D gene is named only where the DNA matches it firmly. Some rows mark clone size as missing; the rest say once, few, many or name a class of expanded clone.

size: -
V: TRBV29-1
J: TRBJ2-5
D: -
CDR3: CSVDGVGPQSGETQYF
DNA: TGCAGCGTTGATGGGGTCGGACCCCAAAGTGGTGAGACCCAGTACTTC

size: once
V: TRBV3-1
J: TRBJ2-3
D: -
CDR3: CASSQAGPAGDTQYF
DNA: TGTGCCAGCAGCCAAGCGGGACCCGCGGGAGATACGCAGTATTTT

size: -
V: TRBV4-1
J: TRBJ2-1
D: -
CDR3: CASSQDITGSSYNEQFF
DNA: TGCGCCAGCAGCCAAGATATCACAGGCAGCTCCTACAATGAGCAGTTCTTC

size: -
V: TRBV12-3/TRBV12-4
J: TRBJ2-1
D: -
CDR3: CASSFEVENEQFF
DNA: TGTGCCAGCAGTTTTGAAGTTGAGAATGAGCAGTTCTTC

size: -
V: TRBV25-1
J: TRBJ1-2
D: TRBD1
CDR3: CASSNGQGASYTF
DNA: TGTGCCAGCAGTAACGGACAGGGGGCTAGCTACACCTTC

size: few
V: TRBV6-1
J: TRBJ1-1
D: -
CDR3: CASSDRGGVVTEAFF
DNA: TGTGCCAGCAGTGATCGGGGAGGGGTGGTCACTGAAGCTTTCTTT

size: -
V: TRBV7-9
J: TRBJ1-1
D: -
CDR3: CASSSGGGAEAFF
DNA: TGTGCCAGCAGCTCGGGCGGGGGTGCTGAAGCTTTCTTT

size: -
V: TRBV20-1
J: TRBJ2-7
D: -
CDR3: CSAGGGTPYEQYF
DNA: TGCAGTGCGGGAGGAGGAACTCCCTACGAGCAGTACTTC

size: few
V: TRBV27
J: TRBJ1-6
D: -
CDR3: CASQSRGSGNSPLHF
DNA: TGTGCCAGCCAATCTAGAGGGTCTGGGAATTCACCCCTCCACTTT

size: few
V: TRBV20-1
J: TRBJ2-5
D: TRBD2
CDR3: CSAYPRERQETQYF
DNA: TGCAGTGCTTACCCGCGGGAGAGGCAAGAGACCCAGTACTTC

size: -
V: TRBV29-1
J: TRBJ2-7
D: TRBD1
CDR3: CSVKGTGMYEQYF
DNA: TGCAGCGTTAAAGGGACAGGGATGTACGAGCAGTACTTC

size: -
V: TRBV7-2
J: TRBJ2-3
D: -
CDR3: CASSTAGTSRGDTQYF
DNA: TGTGCCAGCAGCACCGCCGGGACATCAAGGGGGGATACGCAGTATTTT

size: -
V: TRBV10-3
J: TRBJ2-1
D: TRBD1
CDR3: CAISESGLRGLNEQFF
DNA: TGTGCCATCAGTGAGTCAGGTCTGAGGGGGCTCAATGAGCAGTTCTTC

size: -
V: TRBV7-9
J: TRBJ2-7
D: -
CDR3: CASRRNNEQYF
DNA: TGTGCCAGCAGACGCAACAATGAGCAGTACTTC

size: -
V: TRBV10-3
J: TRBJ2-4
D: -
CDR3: CATSEAVAKNIQYF
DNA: TGTGCCACCAGTGAGGCAGTAGCCAAAAACATTCAGTACTTC

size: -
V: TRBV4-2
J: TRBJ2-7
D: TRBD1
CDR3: CASSQDGPGGLGEQYF
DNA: TGTGCCAGCAGCCAAGATGGCCCAGGGGGTTTGGGCGAGCAGTACTTC

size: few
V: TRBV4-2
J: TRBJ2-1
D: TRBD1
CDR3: CASSLGQGSFDEQFF
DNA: TGTGCCAGCAGCCTGGGACAGGGATCTTTCGATGAGCAGTTCTTC

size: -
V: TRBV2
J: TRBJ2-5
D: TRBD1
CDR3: CASTSDRGKTQYF
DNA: TGTGCCAGCACCTCGGACAGGGGAAAGACCCAGTACTTC

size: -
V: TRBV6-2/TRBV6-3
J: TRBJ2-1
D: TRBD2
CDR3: CASTPASGRNEQFF
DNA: TGTGCCAGCACTCCGGCTAGCGGGAGGAATGAGCAGTTCTTC

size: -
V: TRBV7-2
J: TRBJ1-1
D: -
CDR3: CASSLKAAVNTEAFF
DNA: TGTGCCAGCAGCTTAAAAGCGGCGGTTAACACTGAAGCTTTCTTT

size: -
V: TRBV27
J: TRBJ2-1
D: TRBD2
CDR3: CASSLSGTSARGQFF
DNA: TGTGCCAGCAGTTTATCGGGGACTAGCGCCAGGGGGCAGTTCTTC

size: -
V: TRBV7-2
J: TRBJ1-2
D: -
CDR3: CASSPDSGRANYGYTF
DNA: TGTGCCAGCAGCCCAGACTCGGGAAGGGCTAACTATGGCTACACCTTC

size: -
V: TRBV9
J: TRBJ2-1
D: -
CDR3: CASSVLGLSYNEQFF
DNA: TGTGCCAGCAGCGTACTGGGACTGTCCTACAATGAACAGTTCTTC

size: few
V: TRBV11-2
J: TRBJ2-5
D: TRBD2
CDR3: CASSLGSGRPETQYF
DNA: TGTGCCAGCAGCTTGGGTAGCGGGAGACCAGAGACCCAGTACTTC

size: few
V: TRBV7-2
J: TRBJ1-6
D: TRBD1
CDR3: CASSISGQARSPLHF
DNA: TGTGCCAGCAGCATTTCGGGACAGGCTAGATCACCCCTCCACTTT

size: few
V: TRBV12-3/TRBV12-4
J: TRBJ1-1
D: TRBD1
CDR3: CASSFGQGDTEAFF
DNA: TGTGCCAGCAGTTTTGGGCAGGGGGACACTGAAGCTTTCTTT

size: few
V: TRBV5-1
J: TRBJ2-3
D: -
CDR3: CASSLAGLPTDTQYF
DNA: TGCGCCAGCAGCTTGGCGGGTCTACCCACAGATACGCAGTATTTT

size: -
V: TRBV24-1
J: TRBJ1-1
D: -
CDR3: CATSDETRTEAFF
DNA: TGTGCCACCAGTGATGAGACCAGGACTGAAGCTTTCTTT

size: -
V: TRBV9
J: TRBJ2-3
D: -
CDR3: CASSVGAGEADTQYF
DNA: TGTGCCAGCAGCGTAGGGGCCGGGGAAGCAGATACGCAGTATTTT

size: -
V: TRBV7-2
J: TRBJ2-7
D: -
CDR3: CTSTLRAASKAYF
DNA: TGTACCAGCACCTTAAGGGCGGCCTCCAAGGCGTACTTT

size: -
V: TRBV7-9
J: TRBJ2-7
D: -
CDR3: CASSPKDTGSYEQYF
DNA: TGTGCCAGCAGTCCGAAGGATACAGGATCCTACGAGCAGTACTTC

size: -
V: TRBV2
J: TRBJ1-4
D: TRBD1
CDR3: CASREDRGRVNEKLFF
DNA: TGTGCCAGCAGAGAGGACAGGGGGCGAGTGAATGAAAAACTGTTTTTT

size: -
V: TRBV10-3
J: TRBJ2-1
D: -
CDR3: CAISAGASSYNEQFF
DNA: TGTGCCATCAGTGCGGGAGCCAGCTCCTACAATGAGCAGTTCTTC

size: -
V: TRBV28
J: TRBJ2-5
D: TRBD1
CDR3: CASSSVQGSQETQYF
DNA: TGTGCCAGCAGCTCGGTACAGGGGAGTCAAGAGACCCAGTACTTC

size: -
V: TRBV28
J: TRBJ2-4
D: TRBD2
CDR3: CASSLSSLAGVGGSYF
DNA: TGTGCCAGCAGTTTATCCTCACTAGCGGGAGTGGGTGGGTCGTACTTC

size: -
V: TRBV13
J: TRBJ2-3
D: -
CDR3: CASSTGLDTQYF
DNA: TGTGCCAGCAGCACCGGACTAGATACGCAGTATTTT

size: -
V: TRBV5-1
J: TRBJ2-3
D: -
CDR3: CASSFTLTGAGGDTQYF
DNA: TGCGCCAGCAGCTTTACCTTAACAGGGGCCGGGGGAGATACGCAGTATTTT

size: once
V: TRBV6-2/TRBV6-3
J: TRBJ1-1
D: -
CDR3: CASSYSRAEAFF
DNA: TGTGCCAGCAGTTACTCGAGGGCTGAAGCTTTCTTT

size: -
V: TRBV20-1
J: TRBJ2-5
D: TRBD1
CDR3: CSARDPLRDRKTQYF
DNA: TGCAGTGCTAGAGATCCCCTGAGGGACAGAAAGACCCAGTACTTC

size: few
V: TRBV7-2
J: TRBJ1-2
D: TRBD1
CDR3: CASSYRGAYGYTF
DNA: TGTGCCAGCAGCTACAGGGGAGCCTATGGCTACACCTTC

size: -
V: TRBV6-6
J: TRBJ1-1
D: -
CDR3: CASSWGGAEAFF
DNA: TGTGCCAGCAGCTGGGGGGGGGCTGAAGCTTTCTTT

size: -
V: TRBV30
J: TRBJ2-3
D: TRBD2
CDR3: CARSVPSGIKDTQYF
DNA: TGTGCCCGGAGTGTACCTAGCGGCATAAAAGATACGCAGTATTTT

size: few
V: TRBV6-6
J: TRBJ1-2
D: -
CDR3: CASSYPRQDYGYTF
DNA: TGTGCCAGCAGTTACCCTCGACAGGATTATGGCTACACCTTC

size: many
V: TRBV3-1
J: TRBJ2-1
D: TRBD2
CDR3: CASSQSRGASYNEQFF
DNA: TGTGCCAGCAGCCAATCGCGGGGGGCCTCCTACAATGAGCAGTTCTTC

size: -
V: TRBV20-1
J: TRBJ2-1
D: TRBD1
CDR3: CSATDRGRDNGQFF
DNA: TGCAGTGCTACCGACAGGGGAAGGGACAATGGGCAGTTCTTC

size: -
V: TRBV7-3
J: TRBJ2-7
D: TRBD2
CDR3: CASSLPSGRGLYEQYF
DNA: TGTGCCAGCAGCCTCCCGTCCGGGAGGGGTCTATACGAGCAGTACTTC

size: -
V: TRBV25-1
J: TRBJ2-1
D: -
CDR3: CASGRSSYNEQFF
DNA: TGTGCCAGCGGGAGGAGCTCCTACAATGAGCAGTTCTTC

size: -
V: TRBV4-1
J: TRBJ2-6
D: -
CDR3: CASSQDFFDSRGANVLTF
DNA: TGCGCCAGCAGCCAAGATTTTTTCGACAGTCGGGGGGCCAACGTCCTGACTTTC

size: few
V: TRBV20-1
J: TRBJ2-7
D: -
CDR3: CSAEVTVISYNEQYF
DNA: TGCAGTGCCGAGGTGACGGTGATCTCCTACAATGAGCAGTACTTC

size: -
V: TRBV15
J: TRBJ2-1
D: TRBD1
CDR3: CATTGQGLGEQFF
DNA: TGTGCCACTACGGGACAGGGGCTGGGTGAGCAGTTCTTC

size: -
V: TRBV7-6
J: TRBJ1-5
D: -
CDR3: CASSLSHGQSNQPQHF
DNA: TGTGCCAGCAGCTTAAGTCATGGCCAGAGTAATCAGCCCCAGCATTTT